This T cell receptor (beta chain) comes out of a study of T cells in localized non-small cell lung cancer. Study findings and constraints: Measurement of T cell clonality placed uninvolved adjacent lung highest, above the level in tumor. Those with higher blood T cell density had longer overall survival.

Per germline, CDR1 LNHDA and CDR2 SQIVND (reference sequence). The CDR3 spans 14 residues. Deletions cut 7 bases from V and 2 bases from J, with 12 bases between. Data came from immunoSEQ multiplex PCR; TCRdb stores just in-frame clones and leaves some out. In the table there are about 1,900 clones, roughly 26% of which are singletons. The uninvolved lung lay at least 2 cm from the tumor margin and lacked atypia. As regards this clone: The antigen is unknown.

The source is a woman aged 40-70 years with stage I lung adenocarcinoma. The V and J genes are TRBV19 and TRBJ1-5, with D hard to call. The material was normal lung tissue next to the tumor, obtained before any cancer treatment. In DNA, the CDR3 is TGTGCCAGTACGCGGACCCAAGGCAATCAGCCCCAGCATTTT. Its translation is CASTRTQGNQPQHF.